This TCR beta chain was recovered during a study of CD8 T cells in ankylosing spondylitis. Study-wide findings and caveats: It appeared that ankylosing spondylitis blood was characterized by a TCR beta motif of under ten highly homologous variants.

MiXCR was run by TCRdb on the 5' RACE reads, yielding one entry per CDR3 protein. The sample shows some 840,000 distinct CDR3 sequences, 10% to 15% of them seen only once. V was pared by 0 bases and J by 5 bases, with 9 bases of the junction left unmatched. In germline, CDR1 is SGHTA, CDR2 FQGNSA. The CDR3 extends over 16 amino acids. This clonotype has ten or more counts. The antigen is unknown. The sample consisted of blood, either unsorted or a sorted T cell fraction (not recorded which). This receptor was taken from a male donor with ankylosing spondylitis. The rearrangement uses TRBV7-2 and TRBJ2-5, with 7 bases fitting TRBD2. CDR3 DNA sequence: TGTGCCAGCAGCTTAGCAATCTCGAGCGGGATGGAGACCCAGTACTTC. It yields the protein CASSLAISSGMETQYF. Variable domain in full (rest from reference TRBV7-2 and TRBJ2-5): GAGVSQSPSNKVTEKGKDVELRCDPISGHTALYWYRQSLGQGLEFLIYFQGNSAPDKSGLPSDRFSAERTGGSVSTLTIQRTQQEDSAVYLCASSLAISSGMETQYFGPGTRLLVL.